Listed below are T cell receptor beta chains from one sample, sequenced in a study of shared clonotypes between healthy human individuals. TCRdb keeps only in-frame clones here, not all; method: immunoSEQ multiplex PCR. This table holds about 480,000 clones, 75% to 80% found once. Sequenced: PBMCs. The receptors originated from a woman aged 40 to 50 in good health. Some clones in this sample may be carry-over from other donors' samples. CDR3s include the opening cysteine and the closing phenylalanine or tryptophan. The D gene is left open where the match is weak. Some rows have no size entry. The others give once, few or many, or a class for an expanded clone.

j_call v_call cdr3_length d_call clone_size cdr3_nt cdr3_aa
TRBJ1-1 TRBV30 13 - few TGTGCCTGGAGTAACGGCCAGAACACTGAAGCTTTCTTT CAWSNGQNTEAFF
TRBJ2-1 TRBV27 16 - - TGTGCCAGCAGTTTACTTGGGGGGCGCGTCTACAATGAGCAGTTCTTC CASSLLGGRVYNEQFF
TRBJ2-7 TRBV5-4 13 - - TGTGCCAGCAGCTGGGGGGCAGACCTCGAGCAGTACTTC CASSWGADLEQYF
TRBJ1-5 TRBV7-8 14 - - TGTGCCAGCAGCTTTGCCGGGGCGGGGCAGCCCCAGCATTTT CASSFAGAGQPQHF
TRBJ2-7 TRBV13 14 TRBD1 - TGTGCCAGTAGCTTAGGACAGGGACACTACGAGCAGTACTTC CASSLGQGHYEQYF
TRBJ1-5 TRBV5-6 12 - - TGTGCCAGCAGCCAAGGCTTAGGGCCCCAGCATTTT CASSQGLGPQHF
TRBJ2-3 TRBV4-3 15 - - TGCGCCAGCAGCCAATGGGAACTAGAAACAGATACGCAGTATTTT CASSQWELETDTQYF
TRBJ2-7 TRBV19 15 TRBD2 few TGTGCCAGTAGTATAGGGTCTAGCGGGAGGAACGAGCAGTACTTC CASSIGSSGRNEQYF
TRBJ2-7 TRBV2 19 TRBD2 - TGTGCCAGCAGGGGCATCCTAGCGGGAGGGCCCACCTCATCCTACGAGCAGTACTTC CASRGILAGGPTSSYEQYF
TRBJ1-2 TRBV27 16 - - TGTGCCAGCACGGGGGGAAGACACCAGAGGCTTGATGGCTACACCTTC CASTGGRHQRLDGYTF
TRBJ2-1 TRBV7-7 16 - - TGTGCCAGCAGCCTCCAGGGTCTAGCTTCATACAATGAGCAGTTCTTC CASSLQGLASYNEQFF
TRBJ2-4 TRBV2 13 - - TGTGCCAGCAAGGGGGTTGCCAAAAACATTCAGTACTTC CASKGVAKNIQYF
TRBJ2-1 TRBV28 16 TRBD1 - TGTGCCAGCAGTTTAGGAGGGACAGGCGGGTACAATGAGCAGTTCTTC CASSLGGTGGYNEQFF
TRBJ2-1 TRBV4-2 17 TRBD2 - TGTGCCAGCAGCCCCCCTAACAGACTAGCGGGAGACGGTGAGCAGTTCTTC CASSPPNRLAGDGEQFF
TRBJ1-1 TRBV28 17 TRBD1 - TGTGCCAGCAGTTTCAGGAGGACAGGGGGCCGAGTCACTGAAGCTTTCTTT CASSFRRTGGRVTEAFF
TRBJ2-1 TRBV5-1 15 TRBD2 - TGCGCCAGCAGACCGGCGGGAGGCGCGTACAATGAGCAGTTCTTC CASRPAGGAYNEQFF